Listed below are T cell receptor beta chains from one sample, sequenced in a study of graft-versus-host responses after intestinal transplantation. Profiled with immunoSEQ multiplex PCR; TCRdb holds only in-frame clones, not every one. The table lists around 19,000 clones, about 38% of them singletons. Here the sequenced sample was alloreactive CD4+ T cells from a mixed lymphocyte reaction culture, taken before intestinal transplant. These receptors all come from a human patient who received an intestinal transplant. Both conserved end residues are part of each CDR3. The D gene is left open where the match is weak. Clone size is given for some rows only: seen once, a few or many times, or a class if the clone is expanded.

CDR3	DNA	D	size	V	J
CASRVTGTGPLHGSYEQYF	TGTGCCAGCAGAGTGACCGGGACAGGGCCCCTTCATGGCTCCTACGAGCAGTACTTC	TRBD1	-	TRBV2	TRBJ2-7
CASSIEGGRQETQYF	TGTGCCAGTAGTATAGAGGGTGGACGGCAAGAGACCCAGTACTTC	-	few	TRBV19	TRBJ2-5
CASSLRGSNQPQHF	TGTGCCAGCAGTCTCCGGGGTAGCAATCAGCCCCAGCATTTT	-	-	TRBV6-1	TRBJ1-5
CAWSVRRGYTF	TGTGCCTGGAGTGTACGGAGAGGCTACACCTTC	-	-	TRBV30	TRBJ1-2
CASRARRGPTDTQYF	TGTGCCAGCAGGGCGCGGCGGGGGCCCACAGATACGCAGTATTTT	-	few	TRBV6-5	TRBJ2-3
CASSFSRGGYTF	TGTGCCAGCAGCTTTAGCAGGGGCGGCTACACCTTC	-	-	TRBV5-1	TRBJ1-2
CASRLVRKLFF	TGTGCAAGTCGCTTAGTTCGGAAACTGTTTTTT	-	few	TRBV12-2	TRBJ1-4
CASSDEVAGRHEQFF	TGCGCCAGCAGCGACGAGGTGGCGGGCAGGCATGAGCAGTTCTTC	-	-	TRBV5-1	TRBJ2-1
CAWSGQGFQPQHF	TGTGCCTGGAGTGGTCAGGGGTTTCAGCCCCAGCATTTT	-	-	TRBV30	TRBJ1-5
CASSQRAGGKANSNQPQHF	TGCGCCAGCAGCCAACGGGCAGGGGGCAAAGCCAATAGCAATCAGCCCCAGCATTTT	TRBD1	-	TRBV4-1	TRBJ1-5
CASRRQVNQPQHF	TGTGCCAGCAGAAGACAGGTCAATCAGCCCCAGCATTTT	-	-	TRBV2	TRBJ1-5
CASRLHENTEAFF	TGTGCCAGCCGACTCCACGAGAACACTGAAGCTTTCTTT	-	-	TRBV18	TRBJ1-1
CASKSENEKLFF	TGTGCCAGCAAGTCCGAGAATGAAAAACTGTTTTTT	-	few	TRBV2	TRBJ1-4
CASSNWRDQPQHF	TGTGCCAGCAGTAATTGGAGGGACCAGCCCCAGCATTTT	-	-	TRBV6-5	TRBJ1-5
CASSLSVAADYGYTF	TGCGCCAGCAGCTTGTCAGTAGCAGCTGACTATGGCTACACCTTC	-	-	TRBV5-1	TRBJ1-2
CASSRPPRRTHYGYTF	TGTGCCAGCAGCCGACCCCCGCGACGGACCCACTATGGCTACACCTTC	-	-	TRBV4-2	TRBJ1-2
CASSLGDRGNYGYTF	TGCGCCAGCAGCTTGGGGGACAGGGGCAACTATGGCTACACCTTC	TRBD1	medium-sized	TRBV5-1	TRBJ1-2
CASSLESNQPQHF	TGTGCCAGCAGCTTGGAAAGCAATCAGCCCCAGCATTTT	-	-	TRBV7-9	TRBJ1-5